Below are 10 T cell receptor beta chains sequenced from a single sample in a study of T cell repertoires in cytomegalovirus infection. These receptors' targets are unknown. TCRdb fed the reads into MiXCR, producing one record per CDR3 protein. The sample includes some 940,000 distinct CDR3 sequences, approximately 33% of them seen just once. Material: cultured CD8+ T cells from PBMCs, obtained from culture after CMV antigen stimulation. These receptors originate from a human donor in good health (CMV status not recorded). Some clones in this sample may be carry-over from other donors' samples.

J is TRBJ2-5 and V is TRBV7-6, with a tentative D call TRBD2 (7 bases). V shed 5 bases and J shed 0 bases, with 13 bases lying between them. From germline, CDR1 is SGHVS and CDR2 FNYEAQ. The CDR3 contains 15 residues. CDR3 in amino acids: CASSRRGQYQETQYF. The CDR3 coding sequence is TGTGCCAGCAGCCGGCGGGGGCAGTACCAAGAGACCCAGTACTTC.

This clonotype has more than one count but fewer than ten. The chain joins TRBV11-3 to TRBJ2-3; possibly TRBD1 or TRBD2 for D (5 bases each). The CDR3 runs 14 residues. Between the trimmed V and J ends, which lost 4 bases and 4 bases, there was a span of 12 bases. Per germline, CDR1 SGHNT and CDR2 YENEEA. The CDR3 loop reads CASSSGTWPDTQYF. The CDR3 DNA reads TGTGCCAGCAGCTCGGGGACCTGGCCAGATACGCAGTATTTT.

The chain employs TRBV5-4 and TRBJ2-7; 9 nucleotides align to TRBD1. CDR1 is SGHNT and CDR2 is YYREEE in the germline V gene (reference sequence). V was pared by 2 bases and J by 4 bases, with 7 bases of the junction left unmatched. The CDR3 loop spans 15 amino acids. The CDR3 loop reads CASSLPGQGTYEQYF. The CDR3 DNA reads as TGTGCCAGCAGCTTACCGGGACAGGGAACTTACGAGCAGTACTTC.

The sample holds a few counts of this clonotype. The genes are TRBV6-1 and TRBJ1-4, with D possibly TRBD1 on 6 matching bases. The CDR3 extends over 17 amino acids. Trimming took off 5 bases at V and 4 bases at J, with 20 bases between the two ends. Per germline, CDR1 MNHNS and CDR2 SASEGT. The CDR3 is CASSYTNRAASNEKLFF. CDR3 DNA sequence: TGTGCCAGCAGTTATACCAACAGGGCGGCGAGTAATGAAAAACTGTTTTTT.

With respect to this clonotype: One end of the junction is discordant with germline, which a read error may explain. The chain couples TRBV4-1 to TRBJ1-5; weak D call: TRBD1 (6 bases). The CDR3 is made up of 15 amino acids. Germline lookup yields CDR1 MGHRA and CDR2 YSYEKL. The CDR3 DNA sequence: TGCGCCAGCAGCCAAGAGGACAGAATCAATCAGTCCCAGCATTTT. Protein product: CASSQEDRINQSQHF.

DNA of the CDR3: TGCAGTGCTAGAGACCTGGACAGAAGCACCGGGGAGCTGTTTTTT. Protein product: CSARDLDRSTGELFF. The V gene is TRBV20-1, the J gene TRBJ2-2, with D possibly matching TRBD1 (6 bases). V was clipped by 0 bases and J by 4 bases, with 12 bases between them. The V gene's germline CDR1 is DFQATT and CDR2 SNEGSKA (reference sequence). The CDR3 is made up of 15 amino acids.

The chain carries TRBV5-1 and TRBJ1-1; perhaps TRBD1 as D (5 bases). Trimming shortened V by 0 bases and J by 3 bases, and 12 bases separated the two germline ends. In germline, CDR1 is SGHRS, CDR2 YFSETQ. The CDR3 loop spans 15 amino acids. The CDR3: CASSLEGPRHTEAFF. The CDR3 DNA sequence: TGCGCCAGCAGCTTGGAGGGACCCAGGCACACTGAAGCTTTCTTT.

This clonotype has more than one count but fewer than ten. The chain recombines TRBV27 with TRBJ2-3, with D unresolved. The CDR3 length is 15 residues. V dropped 2 bases and J dropped 2 bases, with 11 bases sitting between them. CDR1 is MNHEY, CDR2 SMNVEV, per germline (reference sequence). In DNA, the CDR3 is TGTGCCAGCAGTTTAAGTTACGGCTTCACAGATACGCAGTATTTT. Amino acid sequence: CASSLSYGFTDTQYF.

This clonotype has a handful of counts. The genes are TRBV6-6 and TRBJ2-1, with a weak D call TRBD1 (5 bases). Germline V gives CDR1 MNHNY, CDR2 SVGAGI (reference sequence). This CDR3 is 12 amino acids long. Trimming pared 6 bases from V and 8 bases from J, leaving 11 bases between. The chain's CDR3 is CASSGRVYEQFF. CDR3 coding DNA: TGTGCCAGCAGCGGCAGGGTTTATGAGCAGTTCTTC.

This clonotype appeared many times. The chain links TRBV10-3 to TRBJ2-1; D may correspond to TRBD1 or TRBD2 (7 bases each). V lost 4 bases and J 8 bases, leaving 24 bases between the germline ends. The CDR3 is 17 amino acids. Germline CDR1 ENHRY, CDR2 SYGVKD. The CDR3 DNA is TGTGCCATCAGTGCCTTATGGGACAGCGGGATTTACGATGAGCAGTTCTTC. This translates into CAISALWDSGIYDEQFF.